The rows below give T cell receptor beta chains drawn from one sample of a study of blood T cell repertoires in COVID-19. Sequencing used immunoSEQ multiplex PCR; TCRdb keeps in-frame clones, though not all of them. The sample records approximately 240,000 clones, over 75% being singletons. The sample taken for sequencing was PBMCs or T cells enriched from blood (not recorded which). The receptor set was obtained from a woman under 30 in a cohort exposed to, infected with or recovered from COVID-19 (not recorded which). Both conserved end residues are part of each CDR3. The order of the fields is clone size, J gene, V gene, D gene, CDR3 protein, CDR3 DNA. The D gene is left open where the match is weak. Not every row has a clone size; where given, it reads once, few, many or a size class.

clone size: -
J gene: TRBJ1-2
V gene: TRBV9
D gene: TRBD1
CDR3 protein: CASSVTLQGFDYGYTF
CDR3 DNA: TGTGCCAGCAGCGTAACCTTACAGGGGTTTGACTATGGCTACACCTTC

clone size: -
J gene: TRBJ1-1
V gene: TRBV28
D gene: -
CDR3 protein: CASIPSENTEAFF
CDR3 DNA: TGTGCCAGCATCCCGTCAGAGAACACTGAAGCTTTCTTT

clone size: -
J gene: TRBJ2-3
V gene: TRBV3-1/TRBV3-2
D gene: TRBD1
CDR3 protein: CASSNRGEGTDTQYF
CDR3 DNA: TGTGCCAGCAGCAACAGGGGTGAGGGCACAGATACGCAGTATTTT

clone size: -
J gene: TRBJ2-2
V gene: TRBV7-2
D gene: TRBD2
CDR3 protein: CASSSKRGRNTGELFF
CDR3 DNA: TGTGCCAGCAGCTCTAAGCGGGGGAGGAACACCGGGGAGCTGTTTTTT

clone size: -
J gene: TRBJ1-6
V gene: TRBV6-5
D gene: TRBD1
CDR3 protein: CASSRDRAGGSPLHF
CDR3 DNA: TGTGCCAGCAGTAGGGACAGGGCAGGAGGATCACCCCTCCACTTT

clone size: few
J gene: TRBJ1-5
V gene: TRBV10-3
D gene: -
CDR3 protein: CAISEAGGHSNQPQHF
CDR3 DNA: TGTGCCATCAGTGAGGCGGGGGGTCATAGCAATCAGCCCCAGCATTTT

clone size: -
J gene: TRBJ1-1
V gene: TRBV18
D gene: -
CDR3 protein: CASSPLPQLNTEAFF
CDR3 DNA: TGTGCCAGCTCACCACTTCCACAATTGAACACTGAAGCTTTCTTT

clone size: once
J gene: TRBJ2-2
V gene: TRBV9
D gene: TRBD2
CDR3 protein: CASSVDETSGRPTGELFF
CDR3 DNA: TGTGCCAGCAGCGTAGACGAGACTAGCGGGAGGCCCACCGGGGAGCTGTTTTTT

clone size: once
J gene: TRBJ1-1
V gene: TRBV30
D gene: TRBD1
CDR3 protein: CAWSTGGRAFF
CDR3 DNA: TGTGCCTGGTCGACAGGGGGACGAGCTTTCTTT

clone size: -
J gene: TRBJ2-5
V gene: TRBV11-3
D gene: -
CDR3 protein: CASSFAGIETQYF
CDR3 DNA: TGTGCCAGCAGCTTTGCAGGGATAGAGACCCAGTACTTC

clone size: -
J gene: TRBJ2-7
V gene: TRBV5-1
D gene: -
CDR3 protein: CASSSSTGAYEQYF
CDR3 DNA: TGCGCCAGCAGCTCCTCGACAGGAGCCTACGAGCAGTACTTC

clone size: -
J gene: TRBJ2-7
V gene: TRBV4-2
D gene: -
CDR3 protein: CASSQGWGSEQYF
CDR3 DNA: TGTGCCAGCAGCCAAGGGTGGGGCTCCGAGCAGTACTTC

clone size: -
J gene: TRBJ2-3
V gene: TRBV19
D gene: -
CDR3 protein: CASSMKRNALTDTQYF
CDR3 DNA: TGTGCCAGTAGTATGAAGCGGAATGCCCTCACAGATACGCAGTATTTT

clone size: -
J gene: TRBJ1-2
V gene: TRBV11-2
D gene: -
CDR3 protein: CASSPQGRGYTF
CDR3 DNA: TGTGCCAGCAGCCCTCAGGGGAGAGGCTACACCTTC

clone size: -
J gene: TRBJ1-2
V gene: TRBV5-4
D gene: TRBD1
CDR3 protein: CASSSPGQANYGYTF
CDR3 DNA: TGTGCCAGCAGCTCTCCGGGACAGGCCAACTATGGCTACACCTTC

clone size: -
J gene: TRBJ2-7
V gene: TRBV2
D gene: -
CDR3 protein: CASRRGLSYEQYF
CDR3 DNA: TGTGCCAGCAGGAGGGGACTTTCGTACGAGCAGTACTTC

clone size: -
J gene: TRBJ2-5
V gene: TRBV5-4
D gene: -
CDR3 protein: CATHNTGQETQYF
CDR3 DNA: TGTGCCACCCATAACACAGGGCAAGAGACCCAGTACTTC

clone size: -
J gene: TRBJ1-3
V gene: TRBV2
D gene: -
CDR3 protein: CASSEASQGSGNTIYF
CDR3 DNA: TGTGCCAGCAGTGAAGCGTCCCAGGGGTCTGGAAACACCATATATTTT

clone size: -
J gene: TRBJ1-6
V gene: TRBV19
D gene: TRBD1
CDR3 protein: CASSGDREPSSYNSPLHF
CDR3 DNA: TGTGCCAGTAGTGGGGACAGGGAGCCGAGCTCCTATAATTCACCCCTCCACTTT

clone size: -
J gene: TRBJ2-2
V gene: TRBV7-9
D gene: TRBD2
CDR3 protein: CASSLTSGSGELFF
CDR3 DNA: TGTGCCAGCAGCTTAACTAGCGGGAGTGGGGAGCTGTTTTTT

clone size: -
J gene: TRBJ2-3
V gene: TRBV24-1
D gene: -
CDR3 protein: CATSDLQGPSTDTQYF
CDR3 DNA: TGTGCCACCAGTGATTTGCAGGGGCCTAGCACAGATACGCAGTATTTT

clone size: once
J gene: TRBJ1-2
V gene: TRBV12-3/TRBV12-4
D gene: TRBD1
CDR3 protein: CANRDRGAGYTF
CDR3 DNA: TGTGCCAACCGGGACAGGGGAGCTGGCTACACCTTC

clone size: -
J gene: TRBJ1-2
V gene: TRBV6-5
D gene: -
CDR3 protein: CASSSTAFYGYTF
CDR3 DNA: TGTGCCAGCAGTAGCACAGCTTTCTATGGCTACACCTTC

clone size: -
J gene: TRBJ1-1
V gene: TRBV7-9
D gene: TRBD1
CDR3 protein: CASSFEDRGLDTEAFF
CDR3 DNA: TGTGCCAGCAGCTTTGAGGACAGGGGGCTCGACACTGAAGCTTTCTTT

clone size: -
J gene: TRBJ2-7
V gene: TRBV7-2
D gene: TRBD1
CDR3 protein: CASSTGGRPYEQYF
CDR3 DNA: TGTGCCAGCAGCACAGGGGGGCGGCCCTACGAGCAGTACTTC

clone size: -
J gene: TRBJ1-5
V gene: TRBV28
D gene: -
CDR3 protein: CASSLPGEEYSNQPQHF
CDR3 DNA: TGTGCCAGCAGTTTGCCAGGGGAAGAGTATAGCAATCAGCCCCAGCATTTT

clone size: once
J gene: TRBJ1-2
V gene: TRBV24-1
D gene: -
CDR3 protein: CATSDPNTNYGYTF
CDR3 DNA: TGTGCCACCAGTGATCCCAACACTAACTATGGCTACACCTTC

clone size: -
J gene: TRBJ1-3
V gene: TRBV21-1
D gene: -
CDR3 protein: CASSNGYDRGFQNTIYF
CDR3 DNA: TGTGCCAGCAGCAATGGATACGACAGGGGCTTTCAAAACACCATATATTTT

clone size: -
J gene: TRBJ2-7
V gene: TRBV23-1
D gene: TRBD2
CDR3 protein: CASSLTPGTTRLAGGLDEQYF
CDR3 DNA: TGCGCCAGCAGTCTCACCCCCGGGACGACTAGACTAGCGGGAGGTTTAGACGAGCAGTACTTC

clone size: -
J gene: TRBJ2-6
V gene: TRBV14
D gene: -
CDR3 protein: CASSKTGKRNSGANVLTF
CDR3 DNA: TGTGCCAGCAGCAAGACAGGAAAACGGAACTCTGGGGCCAACGTCCTGACTTTC

clone size: -
J gene: TRBJ2-2
V gene: TRBV5-1
D gene: TRBD2
CDR3 protein: CASSFTPGLAGGQTGELFF
CDR3 DNA: TGCGCCAGCAGCTTCACCCCGGGACTAGCGGGAGGGCAAACCGGGGAGCTGTTTTTT

clone size: -
J gene: TRBJ1-1
V gene: TRBV11-2
D gene: -
CDR3 protein: CASSMTEANTEAFF
CDR3 DNA: TGTGCCAGCAGCATGACAGAAGCGAACACTGAAGCTTTCTTT

clone size: once
J gene: TRBJ2-7
V gene: TRBV11-2
D gene: TRBD1
CDR3 protein: CASSPWDSKNEQYF
CDR3 DNA: TGTGCCAGCAGCCCCTGGGACAGTAAGAACGAGCAGTACTTC

clone size: -
J gene: TRBJ2-5
V gene: TRBV3-1/TRBV3-2
D gene: TRBD2
CDR3 protein: CASSLGREETQYF
CDR3 DNA: TGTGCCAGCAGCCTAGGGAGGGAAGAGACCCAGTACTTC

clone size: -
J gene: TRBJ2-3
V gene: TRBV6-5
D gene: -
CDR3 protein: CASTAGADTQYF
CDR3 DNA: TGTGCCAGCACCGCGGGGGCGGATACGCAGTATTTT

clone size: -
J gene: TRBJ1-2
V gene: TRBV24-1
D gene: -
CDR3 protein: CATSWGGERGYTF
CDR3 DNA: TGTGCCACCTCCTGGGGGGGCGAGCGTGGCTACACCTTC

clone size: -
J gene: TRBJ1-5
V gene: TRBV12-3/TRBV12-4
D gene: -
CDR3 protein: CASRTDSYQPQHF
CDR3 DNA: TGTGCCAGCAGGACAGACAGTTATCAGCCCCAGCATTTT

clone size: -
J gene: TRBJ1-2
V gene: TRBV10-3
D gene: TRBD1
CDR3 protein: CAITRGGSGYTF
CDR3 DNA: TGTGCCATCACTCGAGGGGGCTCTGGCTACACCTTC

clone size: -
J gene: TRBJ1-5
V gene: TRBV7-2
D gene: -
CDR3 protein: CASSLVVTENQPQHF
CDR3 DNA: TGTGCCAGCAGCTTAGTCGTCACAGAAAATCAGCCCCAGCATTTT

clone size: -
J gene: TRBJ2-7
V gene: TRBV5-1
D gene: TRBD1
CDR3 protein: CASSSVRGQGGNEQYF
CDR3 DNA: TGCGCCAGCAGCTCGGTCAGGGGACAGGGGGGGAACGAGCAGTACTTC

clone size: -
J gene: TRBJ1-5
V gene: TRBV28
D gene: TRBD1
CDR3 protein: CASRTQGAGNQPQHF
CDR3 DNA: TGTGCCAGCCGCACTCAGGGGGCTGGCAATCAGCCCCAGCATTTT

clone size: -
J gene: TRBJ1-2
V gene: TRBV3-1/TRBV3-2
D gene: -
CDR3 protein: CASSQAANYGYTF
CDR3 DNA: TGTGCCAGCAGCCAAGCCGCTAACTATGGCTACACCTTC